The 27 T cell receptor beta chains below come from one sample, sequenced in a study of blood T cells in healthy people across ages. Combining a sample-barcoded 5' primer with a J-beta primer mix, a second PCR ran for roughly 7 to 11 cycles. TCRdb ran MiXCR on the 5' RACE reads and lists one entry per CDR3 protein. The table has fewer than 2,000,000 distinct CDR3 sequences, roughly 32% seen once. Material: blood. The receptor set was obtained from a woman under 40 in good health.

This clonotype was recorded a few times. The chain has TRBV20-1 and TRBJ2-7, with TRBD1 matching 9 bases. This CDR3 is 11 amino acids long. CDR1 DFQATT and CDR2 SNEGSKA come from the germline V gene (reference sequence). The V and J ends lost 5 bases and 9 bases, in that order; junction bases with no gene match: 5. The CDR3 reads CSAWTGAGQYF. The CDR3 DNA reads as TGCAGTGCTTGGACAGGGGCCGGGCAGTACTTC.

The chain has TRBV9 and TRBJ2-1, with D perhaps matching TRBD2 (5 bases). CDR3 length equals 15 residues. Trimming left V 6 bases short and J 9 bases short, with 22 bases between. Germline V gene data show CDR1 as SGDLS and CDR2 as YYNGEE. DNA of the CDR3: TGTGCCAGCACCCAAACGGACTCCTCTTGGGGTGAGCAGTTCTTC. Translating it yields CASTQTDSSWGEQFF. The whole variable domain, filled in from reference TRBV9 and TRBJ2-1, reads DSGVTQTPKHLITATGQRVTLRCSPRSGDLSVYWYQQSLDQGLQFLIQYYNGEERAKGNILERFSAQQFPDLHSELNLSSLELGDSALYFCASTQTDSSWGEQFFGPGTRLTVL.

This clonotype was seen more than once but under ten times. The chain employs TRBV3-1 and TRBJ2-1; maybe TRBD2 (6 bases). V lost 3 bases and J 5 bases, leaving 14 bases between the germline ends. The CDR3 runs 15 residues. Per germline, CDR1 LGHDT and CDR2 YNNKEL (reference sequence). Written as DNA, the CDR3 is TGTGCCAGCAGCCAGACCGGGGGAGTCAACAATGAGCAGTTCTTC. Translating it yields CASSQTGGVNNEQFF.

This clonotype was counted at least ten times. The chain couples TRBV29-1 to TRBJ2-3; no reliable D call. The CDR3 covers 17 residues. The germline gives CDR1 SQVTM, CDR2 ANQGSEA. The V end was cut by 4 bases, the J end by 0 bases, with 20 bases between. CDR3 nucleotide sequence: TGCAGCGTTGTTGGGTACCGGAAGCCAGGAAGCACAGATACGCAGTATTTT. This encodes CSVVGYRKPGSTDTQYF.

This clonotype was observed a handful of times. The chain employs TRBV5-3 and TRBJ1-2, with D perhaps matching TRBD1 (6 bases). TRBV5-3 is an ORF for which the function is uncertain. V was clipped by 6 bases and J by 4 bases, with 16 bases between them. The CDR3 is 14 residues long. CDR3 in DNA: TGTGCCAGAAACGCCTCGGGGGGCAGCTATGGCTACACCTTC. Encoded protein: CARNASGGSYGYTF.

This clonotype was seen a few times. Written as DNA, the CDR3 is TGCAGTGCTAGAGAGGGACTAGCGTCCAATGAGCAGTTCTTC. Translation: CSAREGLASNEQFF. The chain has TRBV20-1 and TRBJ2-1; TRBD2 matches at 10 bases. Germline CDR1 DFQATT, CDR2 SNEGSKA (reference sequence). The CDR3 runs to 14 residues. The ends lost 0 bases at V and 6 bases at J; junction bases unmatched: 2.

The CDR3 is CASSQDSVIAEAFF. The DNA for the CDR3 is TGCGCCAGCAGCCAAGATTCAGTTATCGCTGAAGCTTTCTTT. The chain couples TRBV4-1 to TRBJ1-1; D is unclear. Germline V CDR1 and CDR2: MGHRA, YSYEKL. V lost 0 bases and J lost 6, with 11 bases in between. The CDR3 totals 14 residues.

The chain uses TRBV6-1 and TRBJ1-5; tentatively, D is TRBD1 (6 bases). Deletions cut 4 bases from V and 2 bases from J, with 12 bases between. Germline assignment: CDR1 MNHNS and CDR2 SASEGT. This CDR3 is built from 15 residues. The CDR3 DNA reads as TGTGCCAGCAGTGGCGGGGGCGCGGGCAATCAGCCCCAGCATTTT. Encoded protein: CASSGGGAGNQPQHF.

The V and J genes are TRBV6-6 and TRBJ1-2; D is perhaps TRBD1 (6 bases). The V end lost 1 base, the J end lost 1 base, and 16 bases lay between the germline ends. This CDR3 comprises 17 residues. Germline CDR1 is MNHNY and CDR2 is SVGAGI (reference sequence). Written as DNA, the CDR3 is TGTGCCAGCAGTTACTTGGGGGCCACCTTAGGTAACTATGGCTACACCTTC. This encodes CASSYLGATLGNYGYTF.

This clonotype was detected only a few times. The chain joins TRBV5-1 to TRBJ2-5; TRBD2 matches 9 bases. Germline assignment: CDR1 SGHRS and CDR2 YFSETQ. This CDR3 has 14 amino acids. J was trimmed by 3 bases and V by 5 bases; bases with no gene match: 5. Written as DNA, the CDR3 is TGCGCCAGCAGTTCGGTAGCGGGGGAAGAGACCCAGTACTTC. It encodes CASSSVAGEETQYF.

CDR3 in DNA: TGCAGTGCTAGAGATGAGGCGAGTGGGGCCCTCCACTTT. Translation: CSARDEASGALHF. The rearrangement links TRBV20-1 to TRBJ1-6; the D is unclear. The CDR3 runs to 13 residues. Trimming removed 0 bases from V and 14 bases from J, with 14 bases in between. The germline V gene has CDR1 DFQATT and CDR2 SNEGSKA (reference sequence).

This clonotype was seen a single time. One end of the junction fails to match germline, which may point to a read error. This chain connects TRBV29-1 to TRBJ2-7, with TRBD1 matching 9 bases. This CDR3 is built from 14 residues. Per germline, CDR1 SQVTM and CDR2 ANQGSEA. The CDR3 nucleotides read TGCGGCGTGAGGACAGGGGCTAGCTCCTACGAGCAGTACTTC. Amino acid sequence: CGVRTGASSYEQYF.

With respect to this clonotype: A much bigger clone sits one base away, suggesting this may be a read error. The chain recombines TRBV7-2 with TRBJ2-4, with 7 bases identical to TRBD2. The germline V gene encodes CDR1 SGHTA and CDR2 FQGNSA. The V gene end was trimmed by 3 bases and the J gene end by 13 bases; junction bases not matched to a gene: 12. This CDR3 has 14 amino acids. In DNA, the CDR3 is TGTGCCAGCAGCTTCACAGCGGGGCAGGGCGGGCAGTACTTC. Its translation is CASSFTAGQGGQYF.

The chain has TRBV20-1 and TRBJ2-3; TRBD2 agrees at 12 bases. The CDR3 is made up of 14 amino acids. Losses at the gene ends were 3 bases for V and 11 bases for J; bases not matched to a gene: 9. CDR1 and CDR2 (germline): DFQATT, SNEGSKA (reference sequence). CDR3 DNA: TGCAGTGCTAGGCGCCTAGCGGGGGGGGTTATGCAGTATTTT. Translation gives CSARRLAGGVMQYF.

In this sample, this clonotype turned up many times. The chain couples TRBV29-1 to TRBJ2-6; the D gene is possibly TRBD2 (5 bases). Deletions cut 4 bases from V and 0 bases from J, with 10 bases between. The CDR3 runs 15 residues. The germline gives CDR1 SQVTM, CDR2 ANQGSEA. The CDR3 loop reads CSVGSRGSGANVLTF. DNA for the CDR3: TGCAGCGTTGGTTCACGGGGCTCTGGGGCCAACGTCCTGACTTTC.

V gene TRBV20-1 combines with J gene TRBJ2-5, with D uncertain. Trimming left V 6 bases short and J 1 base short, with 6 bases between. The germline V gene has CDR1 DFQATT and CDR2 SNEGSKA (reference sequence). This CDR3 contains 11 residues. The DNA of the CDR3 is TGCAGTGCCGAGAGCCAAGAGACCCAGTACTTC. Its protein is CSAESQETQYF.

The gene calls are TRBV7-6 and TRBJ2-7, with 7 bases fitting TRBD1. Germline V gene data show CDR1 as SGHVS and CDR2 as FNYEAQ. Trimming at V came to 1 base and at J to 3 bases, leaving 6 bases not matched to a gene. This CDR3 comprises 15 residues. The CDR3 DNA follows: TGTGCCAGCAGCTTAGAGGGGGACAGTTTCTACGAGCAGTACTTC. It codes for CASSLEGDSFYEQYF.

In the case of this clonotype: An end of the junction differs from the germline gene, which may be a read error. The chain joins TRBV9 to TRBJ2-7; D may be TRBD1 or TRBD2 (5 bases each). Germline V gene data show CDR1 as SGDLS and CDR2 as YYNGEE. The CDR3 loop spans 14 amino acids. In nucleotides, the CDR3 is TGCGCCAGCAGCGTAGGGGACCGAACGAACGAGCAGTACTTC. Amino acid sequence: CASSVGDRTNEQYF.

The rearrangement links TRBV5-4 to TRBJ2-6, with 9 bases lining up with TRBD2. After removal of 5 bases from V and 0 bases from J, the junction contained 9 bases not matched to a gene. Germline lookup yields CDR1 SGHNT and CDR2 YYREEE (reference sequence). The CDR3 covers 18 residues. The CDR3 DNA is TGTGCCAGCAGTCCAAAAGGGACTAGCTTCTCTGGGGCCAACGTCCTGACTTTC. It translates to CASSPKGTSFSGANVLTF.

DNA for the CDR3: TGTGCCAGCAGGATCGGACAGGGTGTGTTCAATGAGCAGTTCTTC. Residues: CASRIGQGVFNEQFF. The chain has TRBV12-3 or TRBV12-4 and TRBJ2-1; TRBD1 aligns across 8 bases. Unmatched junction bases numbered 10, after V lost 6 bases and J lost 6 bases. The CDR3 totals 15 residues.

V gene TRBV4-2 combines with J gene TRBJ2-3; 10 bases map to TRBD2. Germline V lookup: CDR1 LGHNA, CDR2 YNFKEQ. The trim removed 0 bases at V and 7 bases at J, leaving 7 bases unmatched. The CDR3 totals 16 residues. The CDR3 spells CASSQDASGGGYTQYF. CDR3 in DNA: TGTGCCAGCAGCCAAGATGCTAGCGGGGGTGGTTATACGCAGTATTTT.

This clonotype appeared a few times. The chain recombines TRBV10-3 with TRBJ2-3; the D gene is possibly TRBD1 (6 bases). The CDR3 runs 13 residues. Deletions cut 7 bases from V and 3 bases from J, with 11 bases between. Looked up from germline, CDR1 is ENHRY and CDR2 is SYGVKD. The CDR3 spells CAINQGWTDTQYF. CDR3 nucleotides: TGTGCCATCAATCAGGGGTGGACAGATACGCAGTATTTT.

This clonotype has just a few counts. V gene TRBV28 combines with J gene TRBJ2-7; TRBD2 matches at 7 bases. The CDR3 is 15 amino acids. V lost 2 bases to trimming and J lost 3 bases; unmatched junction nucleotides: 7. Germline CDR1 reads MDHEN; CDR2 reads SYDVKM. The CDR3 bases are TGTGCCAGCAGTTTAATCTCGGGACTAAGCTACGAGCAGTACTTC. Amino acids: CASSLISGLSYEQYF. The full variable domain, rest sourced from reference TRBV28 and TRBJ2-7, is DVKVTQSSRYLVKRTGEKVFLECVQDMDHENMFWYRQDPGLGLRLIYFSYDVKMKEKGDIPEGYSVSREKKERFSLILESASTNQTSMYLCASSLISGLSYEQYFGPGTRLTVT.

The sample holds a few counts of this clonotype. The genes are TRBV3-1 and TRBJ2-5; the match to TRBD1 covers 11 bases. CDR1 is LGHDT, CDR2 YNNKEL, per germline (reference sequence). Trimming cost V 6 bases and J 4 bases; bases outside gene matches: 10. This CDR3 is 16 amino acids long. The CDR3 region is CASRQREDRGRETQYF. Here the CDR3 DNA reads TGTGCCAGCAGACAAAGGGAGGACAGGGGGCGAGAGACCCAGTACTTC.

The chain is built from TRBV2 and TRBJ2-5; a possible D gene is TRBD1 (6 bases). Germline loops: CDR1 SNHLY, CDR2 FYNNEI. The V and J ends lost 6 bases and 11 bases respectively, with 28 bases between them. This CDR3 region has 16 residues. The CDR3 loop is CASSRGLGYSPPEQYF. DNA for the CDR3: TGTGCCAGCAGCAGGGGATTGGGGTATTCACCCCCGGAGCAGTACTTC. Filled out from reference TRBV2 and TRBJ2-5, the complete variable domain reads EPEVTQTPSHQVTQMGQEVILRCVPISNHLYFYWYRQILGQKVEFLVSFYNNEISEKSEIFDDQFSVERPDGSNFTLKIRSTKLEDSAMYFCASSRGLGYSPPEQYFGPGTRLLVL.

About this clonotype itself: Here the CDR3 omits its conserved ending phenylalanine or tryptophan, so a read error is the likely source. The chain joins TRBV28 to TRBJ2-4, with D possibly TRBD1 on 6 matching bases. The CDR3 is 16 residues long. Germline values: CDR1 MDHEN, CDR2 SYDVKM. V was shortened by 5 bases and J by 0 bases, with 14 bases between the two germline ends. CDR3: CASSLTGEIAKNIQYY. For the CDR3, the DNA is TGTGCCAGCAGTCTGACAGGCGAGATAGCCAAAAACATTCAGTACTAC.

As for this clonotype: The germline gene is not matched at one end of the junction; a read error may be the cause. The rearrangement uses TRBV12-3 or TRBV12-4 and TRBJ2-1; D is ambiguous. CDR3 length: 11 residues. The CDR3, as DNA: TGTGCCAGCAGGTCCTGGAATGAGCAGGTCTTC. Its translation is CASRSWNEQVF.